These 28 T cell receptor beta chains were all obtained from the same sample, sequenced in a study of shared clonotypes between healthy human individuals. TCRdb's copy holds only in-frame clones and misses some; the assay was immunoSEQ multiplex PCR. The sample carries some 1,100,000 clones, around three quarters recorded once. Sequencing was carried out using memory CD4+ T cells from PBMCs. Documented subset: CD45RA-negative fraction. The receptors come from a man between 18 and 35 years old in good health. Some clones in this sample may be carry-over from other donors' samples.

This clone was detected many times. This chain joins TRBV28 and TRBJ1-2; D remains ambiguous. The CDR3 sequence is 16 residues long. The germline V gene encodes CDR1 MDHEN and CDR2 SYDVKM. Trimming left V 6 bases short and J 3 bases short, with 20 bases between. The CDR3 reads CASSVLLQPKDYGYTF. Here the CDR3 DNA reads TGTGCCAGCAGCGTCCTTTTGCAACCCAAGGACTATGGCTACACCTTC.

A single count supports this clone. The gene calls are TRBV6-1 and TRBJ1-1, with D possibly being TRBD1 (6 bases). Trimming pared 6 bases from V and 8 bases from J, leaving 16 bases between. The germline CDR1 and CDR2 sequences are MNHNS and SASEGT. The CDR3 sequence is 13 residues long. This CDR3 is CASSAGTIGEAFF. The CDR3, as DNA: TGTGCCAGCAGCGCCGGGACAATCGGGGAAGCTTTCTTT.

The gene calls are TRBV2 and TRBJ1-2, with a possible D match to TRBD1 (5 bases). Germline values: CDR1 SNHLY, CDR2 FYNNEI. The CDR3 covers 15 residues. Deletions cut 0 bases from V and 4 bases from J, with 12 bases between. The CDR3 is CASSEARQGSYGYTF. CDR3 bases: TGTGCCAGCAGTGAAGCGCGGCAGGGCTCCTATGGCTACACCTTC.

The chain recombines TRBV19 with TRBJ1-2; tentative D call: TRBD1 (6 bases). The CDR3 is 17 residues long. Germline V gene sequence: CDR1 LNHDA, CDR2 SQIVND (reference sequence). V was shortened by 5 bases and J by 8 bases, with 27 bases between the two germline ends. The CDR3 region is CASSAPRGADAFGGYTF. The DNA for the CDR3 is TGTGCCAGTAGTGCCCCCAGGGGCGCCGACGCATTTGGCGGCTACACCTTC.

The V call is TRBV5-4, the J call TRBJ2-6; unclear D gene. The germline gives CDR1 SGHNT, CDR2 YYREEE (reference sequence). The CDR3 length is 17 residues. Trimming left V 0 bases short and J 0 bases short, with 10 bases between. The CDR3 region has the DNA TGTGCCAGCAGCTTGGGAGGCAGCAGCTCTGGGGCCAACGTCCTGACTTTC. Translation gives CASSLGGSSSGANVLTF.

This rearrangement joins TRBV5-1 to TRBJ2-2, with 10 bases fitting TRBD2. Trimming at V came to 0 bases and at J to 4 bases, leaving 6 bases not matched to a gene. This CDR3 has 17 residues. The germline CDR1 and CDR2 sequences are SGHRS and YFSETQ. The CDR3 sequence: CASSLESSGSLTGELFF. CDR3 DNA sequence: TGCGCCAGCAGCTTGGAATCTAGCGGGAGTCTCACCGGGGAGCTGTTTTTT.

Turning to this clone: An end of the junction differs from the germline gene, which may be a read error. V gene TRBV6-1 combines with J gene TRBJ1-2, with D possibly being TRBD1 (5 bases). Germline loops: CDR1 MNHNS, CDR2 SASEGT. This CDR3 is built from 15 residues. The CDR3 DNA reads as TGTGCCAGCAGTGAATTCGGGGGAAGGGCCTATCGCTACACCTTC. Its translation: CASSEFGGRAYRYTF.

To note about this clone: This sample includes further DNA sequences coding for the same CDR3. This sequence joins TRBV9 and TRBJ1-4; no definite D call. V lost 0 bases to trimming and J lost 2 bases, with 8 bases between them. The CDR3 is 15 residues long. Germline V CDR1 and CDR2: SGDLS, YYNGEE. The CDR3 is CASSVGPATNEKLFF. In DNA, the CDR3 is TGTGCCAGCAGCGTAGGACCAGCCACTAATGAAAAACTGTTTTTT.

The rearrangement uses TRBV11-2 and TRBJ2-2; 8 bases are shared with TRBD1. Losses at the gene ends were 5 bases for V and 5 bases for J; bases not matched to a gene: 7. The CDR3 spans 15 residues. Germline V lookup: CDR1 SGHAT, CDR2 FQNNGV. The CDR3 spells CASSHRDRRTGELFF. Written as DNA, the CDR3 is TGTGCCAGCAGCCACCGGGACAGGAGAACCGGGGAGCTGTTTTTT.

The chain is built from TRBV5-3 and TRBJ2-7, with 7 bases that match TRBD1. TRBV5-3 is recorded as an ORF, its role being uncertain. The CDR3 extends over 14 amino acids. V gave up 4 bases and J gave up 2 bases; unmatched junction bases: 6. CDR3 residues: CARSGLQGTYEQYF. The CDR3 nucleotides are TGTGCCAGAAGCGGGTTACAGGGGACCTACGAGCAGTACTTC.

This clone has more than one count but fewer than ten. The V call is TRBV19, the J call TRBJ1-5; D is ambiguous. Trimming removed 6 bases from V and 3 bases from J, with 9 bases in between. Germline-derived CDR1 and CDR2 are LNHDA and SQIVND (reference sequence). This CDR3 is built from 13 residues. The CDR3: CASSQKTNQPQHF. The DNA of the CDR3 is TGTGCCAGTAGCCAGAAAACCAATCAGCCCCAGCATTTT.

The chain couples TRBV5-1 to TRBJ2-7; TRBD2 matches 13 bases. Germline V gene data show CDR1 as SGHRS and CDR2 as YFSETQ. Trimming at V came to 0 bases and at J to 2 bases, leaving 2 bases not matched to a gene. The CDR3 runs 16 residues. The CDR3 bases are TGCGCCAGCAGCTTGGGGGGGACTAGCGGGACCTACGAGCAGTACTTC. It encodes CASSLGGTSGTYEQYF.

Here the CDR3 DNA reads TGCGCCAGCAGCCAATCCGGGACAGATAATGAAAAACTGTTTTTT. It codes for CASSQSGTDNEKLFF. This chain uses TRBV4-3 with TRBJ1-4; 7 bases are shared with TRBD1. The CDR3 runs 15 residues. V was pared by 2 bases and J by 4 bases, with 4 bases of the junction left unmatched. Germline CDR1 and CDR2: LGHNA and YSLEER.

Worth noting for this clone: This sample includes further DNA sequences coding for the same CDR3. The gene calls are TRBV27 and TRBJ2-7; 8 bases fit TRBD2. The CDR3 runs 15 residues. CDR1 and CDR2 (germline): MNHEY, SMNVEV (reference sequence). Trimming at V came to 2 bases and at J to 0 bases, leaving 3 bases not matched to a gene. The CDR3 sequence: CASSLLAGSSYEQYF. As DNA, the CDR3 is TGTGCCAGCAGTTTACTAGCGGGTAGCTCCTACGAGCAGTACTTC.

This chain joins TRBV5-1 and TRBJ1-4; 10 positions match TRBD1. This CDR3 has 21 amino acids. V trimming: 2 bases; J trimming: 1 base; junction bases outside the gene matches: 17. Germline V gives CDR1 SGHRS, CDR2 YFSETQ. CDR3 bases: TGCGCCAGCAGCTTAGGGGACAGGGGTAGGGCTTCGTCCCGAACTAATGAAAAACTGTTTTTT. Its translation is CASSLGDRGRASSRTNEKLFF.

J is TRBJ1-3 and V is TRBV6-1; 8 bases are a match to TRBD1. The germline V gene has CDR1 MNHNS and CDR2 SASEGT. This CDR3 spans 16 amino acids. J was trimmed by 0 bases and V by 4 bases; bases with no gene match: 5. DNA of the CDR3: TGTGCCAGCAGTGCACAGGGGGGAAGCTCTGGAAACACCATATATTTT. Translating gives CASSAQGGSSGNTIYF.

This rearrangement joins TRBV18 to TRBJ2-2; D is possibly TRBD2 (6 bases). From germline, CDR1 is KGHSH and CDR2 LQKENI. The V and J ends lost 2 bases and 6 bases respectively, with 10 bases between them. This CDR3 has 14 residues. CDR3 sequence: CASSPGTSPGELFF. CDR3 in DNA: TGTGCCAGCTCACCAGGAACTAGCCCCGGGGAGCTGTTTTTT.

V is TRBV19 and J is TRBJ1-2; TRBD1 matches at 8 bases. This CDR3 comprises 14 residues. CDR1 is LNHDA and CDR2 is SQIVND in the germline V gene (reference sequence). Trimming took 4 bases from V and 2 from J; bases not matched to a gene: 3. The CDR3 DNA follows: TGTGCCAGTAGTAGGCCAGGGGGCAACTATGGCTACACCTTC. Its protein is CASSRPGGNYGYTF.

The J gene is TRBJ1-1, the V gene TRBV4-1; perhaps TRBD1 as D (6 bases). Germline-derived CDR1 and CDR2 are MGHRA and YSYEKL. The CDR3 runs to 14 residues. Trimming removed 0 bases from V and 12 bases from J, with 17 bases in between. Written as DNA, the CDR3 is TGCGCCAGCAGCCAAGATCTTGGCGGGACAAGAACTTTCTTT. Translated, it gives CASSQDLGGTRTFF.

The chain couples TRBV7-6 to TRBJ2-5; D call uncertain. Germline V gene data show CDR1 as SGHVS and CDR2 as FNYEAQ. V lost 8 bases to trimming and J lost 2 bases, with 12 bases between them. This CDR3 spans 13 amino acids. Here the CDR3 DNA reads TGTGCCAGCGGCCTAACTGGACAAGAGACCCAGTACTTC. Translated: CASGLTGQETQYF.

The chain employs TRBV7-8 and TRBJ1-1; D ambiguous. The CDR3 consists of 16 residues. V lost 2 bases to trimming and J lost 1 base, with 14 bases between them. Germline V gives CDR1 SGHVS, CDR2 FQNEAQ. CDR3: CASSLLTGFGNTEAFF. For the CDR3, the DNA is TGTGCCAGCAGCTTACTAACGGGGTTCGGGAACACTGAAGCTTTCTTT.

The chain links TRBV7-9 to TRBJ1-1; D not certain. Germline CDR1 reads SEHNR; CDR2 reads FQNEAQ (reference sequence). The V and J ends lost 5 bases and 3 bases respectively, with 13 bases between them. The CDR3 consists of 14 residues. The CDR3: CASSPQNGDTEAFF. The CDR3 region has the DNA TGTGCCAGCAGCCCACAGAATGGAGACACTGAAGCTTTCTTT.

This chain connects TRBV5-4 to TRBJ1-3; TRBD1 aligns across 10 bases. Germline V gene data show CDR1 as SGHNT and CDR2 as YYREEE (reference sequence). Trimming took 4 bases from V and 2 from J; bases not matched to a gene: 3. The CDR3 totals 15 residues. The CDR3 is CASSETGGPGNTIYF. The CDR3 DNA reads TGTGCCAGCAGCGAGACAGGGGGCCCTGGAAACACCATATATTTT.

The rearrangement joins TRBV29-1 to TRBJ2-4; no clear D gene. Trimming took off 5 bases at V and 4 bases at J, with 6 bases between the two ends. Germline assignment: CDR1 SQVTM and CDR2 ANQGSEA. The CDR3 runs to 11 residues. Here the CDR3 reads CSVSAKNIQYF. The CDR3 bases are TGCAGCGTTTCTGCGAAAAACATTCAGTACTTC.

The chain employs TRBV14 and TRBJ1-5; no definite D call. Germline CDR1 SGHDN, CDR2 FVKESK. This CDR3 spans 14 amino acids. The V gene lost 2 bases and the J gene lost 3 bases, with 8 bases spanning the gap. CDR3: CASSQYGPNQPQHF. Here the CDR3 DNA reads TGTGCCAGCAGCCAATACGGGCCCAATCAGCCCCAGCATTTT. The entire variable domain, with the rest obtained from reference TRBV14 and TRBJ1-5, is as follows: EAGVTQFPSHSVIEKGQTVTLRCDPISGHDNLYWYRRVMGKEIKFLLHFVKESKQDESGMPNNRFLAERTGGTYSTLKVQPAELEDSGVYFCASSQYGPNQPQHFGDGTRLSIL.

J is TRBJ2-6 and V is TRBV2, with TRBD1 identical over 10 bases. The V gene's germline CDR1 is SNHLY and CDR2 FYNNEI. Trimming cost V 4 bases and J 0 bases; bases outside gene matches: 3. This CDR3 has 17 residues. CDR3 residues: CASSGDRGGSGANVLTF. In DNA, the CDR3 is TGTGCCAGCAGTGGGGACAGGGGTGGCTCTGGGGCCAACGTCCTGACTTTC.

This clone has just a few counts. The V call is TRBV6-6, the J call TRBJ2-5; a weak D match, TRBD2 (6 bases). Trimming took off 2 bases at V and 2 bases at J, with 15 bases between the two ends. Germline CDR1 is MNHNY and CDR2 is SVGAGI (reference sequence). The CDR3 runs to 16 residues. The CDR3 sequence is CASSYHGPGGQETQYF. The CDR3, as DNA: TGTGCCAGCAGTTACCACGGGCCCGGAGGGCAAGAGACCCAGTACTTC.

As concerns this clone: Other nucleotide sequences from this sample produce the same CDR3. This CDR3 is CASSLVAGSYEQYF. The CDR3, as DNA: TGCGCCAGCAGCTTGGTGGCCGGCTCCTACGAGCAGTACTTC. This chain uses TRBV5-1 with TRBJ2-7, with D unresolved. V gave up 0 bases and J gave up 0 bases, with 7 bases separating them. The CDR3 covers 14 residues. Germline assignment: CDR1 SGHRS and CDR2 YFSETQ.